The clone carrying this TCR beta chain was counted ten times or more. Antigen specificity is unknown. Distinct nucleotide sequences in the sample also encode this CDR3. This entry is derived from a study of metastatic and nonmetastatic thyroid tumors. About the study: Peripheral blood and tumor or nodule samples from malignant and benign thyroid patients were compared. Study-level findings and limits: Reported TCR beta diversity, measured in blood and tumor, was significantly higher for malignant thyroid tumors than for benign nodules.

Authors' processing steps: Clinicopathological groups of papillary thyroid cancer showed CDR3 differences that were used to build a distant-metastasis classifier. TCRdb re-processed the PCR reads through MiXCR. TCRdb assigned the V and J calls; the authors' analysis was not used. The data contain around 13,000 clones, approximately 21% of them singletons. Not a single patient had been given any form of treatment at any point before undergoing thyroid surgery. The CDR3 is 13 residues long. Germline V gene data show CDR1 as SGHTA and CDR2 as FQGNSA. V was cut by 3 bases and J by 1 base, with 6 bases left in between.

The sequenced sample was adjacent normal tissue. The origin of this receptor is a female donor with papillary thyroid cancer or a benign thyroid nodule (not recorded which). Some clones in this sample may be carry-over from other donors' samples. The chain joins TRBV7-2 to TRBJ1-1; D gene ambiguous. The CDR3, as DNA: TGTGCCAGCAGCTTGTATGAGAACACTGAAGCTTTCTTT. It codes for CASSLYENTEAFF.